This T cell receptor beta chain was profiled in a study of blood T cell repertoires in COVID-19. Study background: Spain, Italy and the United States supplied samples that represented acute and convalescent COVID-19.

Sequenced by immunoSEQ multiplex PCR; TCRdb stores in-frame clones only, minus some. The table shows around 100,000 clones, with approximately 88% occurring only once. V lost 0 bases, J lost 10 bases, and 7 bases lay in between. Germline lookup yields CDR1 LGHNA and CDR2 YSLEER. The CDR3 loop spans 13 amino acids. The source of this sequence is a human donor in a cohort sampled during active COVID-19. The V call is TRBV4-3, the J call TRBJ1-6; weak D call: TRBD1 (5 bases). The sample taken for sequencing was peripheral blood. This chain's CDR3 is CASSQERGSPLHF. CDR3 coding DNA: TGCGCCAGCAGCCAAGAGCGGGGGTCACCCCTCCACTTT.